The subject of this entry is one T cell receptor beta chain. Its antigen is unidentified. The data derive from a study of monozygotic twins with inflammatory bowel disease. Overall study results and limits: IBD patients shared fewer clonotypes with other individuals than healthy twins, especially patients with disease activity signs.

Total RNA isolation used whole blood (no T cell sorting was performed). No DNA is given; TCRdb re-called the 5' RACE reads and lists each CDR3 protein once. The listing records around 380,000 distinct CDR3 sequences. The receptor was isolated from a human donor with ulcerative colitis or Crohn's disease, or a healthy co-twin of an affected twin (not recorded which). Sample: blood.

CDR3 loop: CASSFSTGASYNEQFF. The J gene is TRBJ2-1, the V gene TRBV7-3; with no DNA, the TCRdb D assignment of TRBD1 cannot be verified. The CDR3 length is 16 residues. Germline V gene data show CDR1 as SGHTA and CDR2 as FQGTGA.